The 12 T cell receptor beta chains given below trace back to one sample, sequenced in a study of radiotherapy plus CTLA-4 blockade in lung cancer (dated by TCRdb to the late 2010s). Libraries were prepared through the immunoSEQ multiplex PCR assay. TCRdb mirrors the immuneACCESS table, restricted to in-frame sequences. Some clones are absent from its copies; in checked studies, under half trace to an unresolved V gene, and the reason for the others is unknown. Across this sample there are some 110,000 clones, with around 84% seen only once. The biggest ten clones account for 3% to 4% of the sample. The source material was peripheral blood, sampled from a patient treated with radiotherapy plus ipilimumab. The receptors come from a human donor with non-small cell lung cancer that progressed on radiotherapy plus ipilimumab. Some clones in this sample may be carry-over from other donors' samples.

The chain employs TRBV6-1 and TRBJ2-3, with 7 bases identical to TRBD1. The J segment lost 0 bases and the V segment lost 2 bases, leaving 5 bases of the junction unmatched. This CDR3 contains 16 residues. Germline assignment: CDR1 MNHNS and CDR2 SASEGT. This CDR3 is CASSELPGQSTDTQYF. DNA of the CDR3: TGTGCCAGCAGTGAACTACCGGGACAGAGCACAGATACGCAGTATTTT.

This clone was counted only a few times. The chain couples TRBV29-1 to TRBJ1-2; no reliable D call. Germline V gives CDR1 SQVTM, CDR2 ANQGSEA. This CDR3 is built from 12 residues. Trimming shortened V by 7 bases and J by 1 base, and 10 bases separated the two germline ends. CDR3 loop: CSARVINYGYTF. DNA for the CDR3: TGCAGCGCTAGGGTAATTAACTATGGCTACACCTTC.

The chain links TRBV5-4 to TRBJ2-7; 11 bases are shared with TRBD1. The CDR3 loop spans 17 amino acids. Germline V lookup: CDR1 SGHNT, CDR2 YYREEE (reference sequence). V was clipped by 0 bases and J by 6 bases; unmatched bases: 11. The DNA of the CDR3 is TGTGCCAGCAGCTTGGTATCGAAGGGGACAGGGGGATCCGAGCAGTACTTC. It yields the protein CASSLVSKGTGGSEQYF.

The genes are TRBV20-1 and TRBJ1-2, with D unresolved. V lost 2 bases and J lost 5, with 6 bases in between. CDR1 and CDR2 (germline): DFQATT, SNEGSKA (reference sequence). The CDR3 sequence is 11 residues long. CDR3 amino acids: CSARRLYGYTF. The CDR3 DNA follows: TGCAGTGCTAGAAGGTTATATGGCTACACCTTC.

The V call is TRBV5-1, the J call TRBJ1-3; D is perhaps TRBD1 (6 bases). V shed 3 bases and J shed 3 bases, with 13 bases lying between them. CDR1 is SGHRS, CDR2 YFSETQ, per germline. The CDR3 is 15 amino acids. In nucleotides, the CDR3 is TGCGCCAGCAGCTACACAGGGTCGGATGGAAACACCATATATTTT. It is translated as CASSYTGSDGNTIYF.

The gene calls are TRBV7-9 and TRBJ2-2, with 11 nucleotides matching TRBD2. The CDR3 is 16 amino acids. Germline CDR1 reads SEHNR; CDR2 reads FQNEAQ (reference sequence). V dropped 5 bases and J dropped 4; count of bases not matched to a gene: 6. CDR3 in amino acids: CASSELAGEVTGELFF. CDR3 sequence (DNA): TGTGCCAGCAGCGAACTAGCGGGGGAGGTCACCGGGGAGCTGTTTTTT. Using reference TRBV7-9 and TRBJ2-2 for the parts outside the CDR3, the full variable domain is DTGVSQNPRHKITKRGQNVTFRCDPISEHNRLYWYRQTLGQGPEFLTYFQNEAQLEKSRLLSDRFSAERPKGSFSTLEIQRTEQGDSAMYLCASSELAGEVTGELFFGEGSRLTVL.

This clone was recorded once. The gene calls are TRBV29-1 and TRBJ1-1; 7 nucleotides line up with TRBD1. The ends lost 7 bases at V and 6 bases at J; junction bases unmatched: 5. Germline V gives CDR1 SQVTM, CDR2 ANQGSEA. The CDR3 spans 11 residues. This CDR3 is CSAEQGSEAFF. In nucleotides, the CDR3 is TGCAGCGCCGAACAGGGGTCTGAAGCTTTCTTT.

This rearrangement joins TRBV2 to TRBJ2-7, with unresolved D. Germline-derived CDR1 and CDR2 are SNHLY and FYNNEI. The CDR3 length is 12 residues. Trimming took 3 bases from V and 3 from J, leaving 6 bases between them. The CDR3 reads CASSESGYEQYF. CDR3 DNA: TGTGCCAGCAGTGAGTCCGGCTACGAGCAGTACTTC.

In DNA, the CDR3 is TGTGCCAGTAGTAGAGAAGGGGGCTTTCGTCAGCCCCAGCATTTT. It is translated as CASSREGGFRQPQHF. V usage is TRBV19 and J usage is TRBJ1-5, with 7 bases identical to TRBD1. The CDR3 length is 15 residues. From germline, CDR1 is LNHDA and CDR2 SQIVND (reference sequence). Unmatched junction bases numbered 9, after V lost 4 bases and J lost 6 bases.

V is TRBV6-5 and J is TRBJ1-2, with 7 bases identical to TRBD1. The junction had 13 bases not matched to a gene; V was cut back by 4 bases and J by 5 bases. The CDR3 spans 16 residues. The germline gives CDR1 MNHEY, CDR2 SVGAGI. The CDR3 DNA sequence: TGTGCCAGCAGTTCCCGACAGGGTTTAGGGGTGTATGGCTACACCTTC. Encoded protein: CASSSRQGLGVYGYTF.

The V and J genes are TRBV4-3 and TRBJ1-3; TRBD1 is a possible D gene (5 bases). The CDR3 has 14 residues. In germline, CDR1 is LGHNA, CDR2 YSLEER. Trimming cost V 1 base and J 3 bases, with 7 bases left between them. DNA of the CDR3: TGCGCCAGCAGCCAAGGCAGGGTTGGAAACACCATATATTTT. Translated: CASSQGRVGNTIYF.

This clone has just one count. The chain couples TRBV5-1 to TRBJ2-7; D is ambiguous. The germline gives CDR1 SGHRS, CDR2 YFSETQ. Trimming removed 4 bases from V and 5 bases from J, with 19 bases in between. The CDR3 runs to 15 residues. Here the CDR3 DNA reads TGCGCCAGCAGCGCGAATCCAGGCGTTTCGGACGAGCAGTACTTC. Protein product: CASSANPGVSDEQYF. The full variable domain, in which reference TRBV5-1 and TRBJ2-7 provide the parts outside the CDR3, is KAGVTQTPRYLIKTRGQQVTLSCSPISGHRSVSWYQQTPGQGLQFLFEYFSETQRNKGNFPGRFSGRQFSNSRSEMNVSTLELGDSALYLCASSANPGVSDEQYFGPGTRLTVT.